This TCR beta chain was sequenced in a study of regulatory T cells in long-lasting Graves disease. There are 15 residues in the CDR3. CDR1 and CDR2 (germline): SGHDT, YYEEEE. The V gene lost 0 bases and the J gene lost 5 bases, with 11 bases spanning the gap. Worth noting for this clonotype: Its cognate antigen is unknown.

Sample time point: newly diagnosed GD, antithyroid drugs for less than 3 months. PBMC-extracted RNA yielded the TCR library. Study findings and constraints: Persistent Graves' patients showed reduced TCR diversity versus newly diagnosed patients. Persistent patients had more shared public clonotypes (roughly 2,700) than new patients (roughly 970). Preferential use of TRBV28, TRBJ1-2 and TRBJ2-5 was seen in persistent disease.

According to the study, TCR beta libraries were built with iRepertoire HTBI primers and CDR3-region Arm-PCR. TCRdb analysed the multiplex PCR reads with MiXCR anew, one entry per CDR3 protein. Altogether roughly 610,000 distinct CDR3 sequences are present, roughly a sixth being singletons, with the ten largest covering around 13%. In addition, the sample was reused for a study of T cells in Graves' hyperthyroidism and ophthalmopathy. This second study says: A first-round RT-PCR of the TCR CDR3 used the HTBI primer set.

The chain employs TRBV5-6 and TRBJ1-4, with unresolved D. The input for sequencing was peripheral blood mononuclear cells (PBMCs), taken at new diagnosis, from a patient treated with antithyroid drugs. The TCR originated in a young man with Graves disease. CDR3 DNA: TGTGCCAGCAGCTTGGGGGCAGGCTTAAATGAAAAACTGTTTTTT. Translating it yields CASSLGAGLNEKLFF.